Detailed here is one TCR beta chain. Its antigen is still unknown. The individuals who served as donors were healthy Caucasians living in Russia, aged roughly 6 to 90. Isolating PBMCs gave at least 6.5 million of these cells per sample. Every sample gave at least 6 micrograms of total RNA when it was extracted. This sample stems from a study of blood T cells in healthy people across ages. The study, taken as a whole, reports: Using unsorted PBMCs precluded a conclusive naive versus antigen-experienced comparison.

Primers used in a second PCR of about 6 to 11 cycles were a sample-barcoded 5' primer and a J-beta primer mix. TCRdb reprocessed the 5' RACE reads via MiXCR and lists one record per CDR3 protein. The table shows hundreds of thousands of distinct CDR3 sequences, with about half occurring only once. This sequence originates from a man aged 55-75 years in good health. Sequenced sample: blood.

The CDR3 loop is CSARRGQAGPPGGYTF. The CDR3 DNA is TGCAGTGCTAGGAGGGGACAGGCGGGCCCTCCGGGGGGCTACACCTTC. The rearrangement uses TRBV20-1 and TRBJ1-2, with TRBD1 matching 8 bases. J lost 8 bases, V lost 3 bases, and 17 bases had no gene match. The CDR3 has 16 residues. The germline V gene encodes CDR1 DFQATT and CDR2 SNEGSKA (reference sequence).